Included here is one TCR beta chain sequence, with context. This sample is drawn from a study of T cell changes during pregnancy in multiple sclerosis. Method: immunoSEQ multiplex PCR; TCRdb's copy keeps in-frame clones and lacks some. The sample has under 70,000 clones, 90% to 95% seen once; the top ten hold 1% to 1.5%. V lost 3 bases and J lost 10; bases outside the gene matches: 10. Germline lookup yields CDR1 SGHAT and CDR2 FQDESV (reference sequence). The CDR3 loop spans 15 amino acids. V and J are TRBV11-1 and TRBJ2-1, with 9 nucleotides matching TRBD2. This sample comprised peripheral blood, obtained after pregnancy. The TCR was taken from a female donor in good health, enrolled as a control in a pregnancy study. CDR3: CASSFQGLALGEQFF. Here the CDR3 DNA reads TGTGCCAGCAGCTTCCAGGGACTAGCACTTGGCGAGCAGTTCTTC.